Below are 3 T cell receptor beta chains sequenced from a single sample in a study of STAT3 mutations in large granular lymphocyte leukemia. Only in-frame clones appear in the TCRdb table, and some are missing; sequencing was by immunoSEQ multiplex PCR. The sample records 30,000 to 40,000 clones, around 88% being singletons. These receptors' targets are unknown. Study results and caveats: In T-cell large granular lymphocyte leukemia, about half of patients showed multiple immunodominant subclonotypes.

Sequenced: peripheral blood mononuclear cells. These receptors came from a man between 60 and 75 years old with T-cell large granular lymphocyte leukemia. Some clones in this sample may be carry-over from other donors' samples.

DNA of the CDR3: TGTGCCAGCTCACCACCGGCCACGTTTTCCGGGGAGCTGTTTTTT. Translated, it gives CASSPPATFSGELFF. The chain couples TRBV18 to TRBJ2-2; D is unresolved. Trimming stripped 0 bases from V and 6 bases from J, with 11 bases between. The germline V gene has CDR1 KGHSH and CDR2 LQKENI. The length of the CDR3 is 15 residues. The variable domain in full, with the rest retrieved from reference TRBV18 and TRBJ2-2, is NAGVMQNPRHLVRRRGQEARLRCSPMKGHSHVYWYRQLPEEGLKFMVYLQKENIIDESGMPKERFSAEFPKEGPSILRIQQVVRGDSAAYFCASSPPATFSGELFFGEGSRLTVL.

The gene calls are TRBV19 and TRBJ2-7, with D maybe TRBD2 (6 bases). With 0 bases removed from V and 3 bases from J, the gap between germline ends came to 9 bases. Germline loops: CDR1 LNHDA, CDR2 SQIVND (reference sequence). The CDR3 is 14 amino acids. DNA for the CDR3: TGTGCCAGTAGTATAGATGGGGGGTTCTACGAGCAGTACTTC. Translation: CASSIDGGFYEQYF.

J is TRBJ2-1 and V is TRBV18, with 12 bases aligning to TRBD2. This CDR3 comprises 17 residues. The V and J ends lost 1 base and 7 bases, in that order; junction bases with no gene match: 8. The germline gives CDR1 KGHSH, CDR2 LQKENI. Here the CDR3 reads CASSPLPSGRAQNEQFF. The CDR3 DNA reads TGTGCCAGCTCACCACTGCCTAGCGGGAGGGCCCAGAATGAGCAGTTCTTC.